This entry lists 3 T cell receptor beta chains sequenced from one sample in a study of blood T cell repertoires in COVID-19. The assay was immunoSEQ multiplex PCR, and TCRdb's table has in-frame clones only and misses some. The sample yields under 200,000 clones, roughly 70% seen once. Sequenced sample: peripheral blood. All receptors derive from a woman older than 75 with acute or convalescent COVID-19.

This rearrangement joins TRBV5-5 to TRBJ2-7, with D perhaps TRBD2 (7 bases). The V gene's germline CDR1 is SGHKS and CDR2 YYEKEE (reference sequence). The CDR3 covers 15 residues. V lost 4 bases and J lost 6, with 20 bases in between. CDR3 loop: CASSAQWGGPREQYF. The DNA of the CDR3 is TGTGCCAGCAGCGCGCAGTGGGGGGGCCCCCGCGAGCAGTACTTC. The full variable domain, completed using reference TRBV5-5 and TRBJ2-7, is DAGVTQSPTHLIKTRGQQVTLRCSPISGHKSVSWYQQVLGQGPQFIFQYYEKEERGRGNFPDRFSARQFPNYSSELNVNALLLGDSALYLCASSAQWGGPREQYFGPGTRLTVT.

The CDR3 nucleotides read TGCGCCAGCAGCTTCGGGACACCATTCACAGATACGCAGTATTTT. It encodes CASSFGTPFTDTQYF. This sequence joins TRBV5-1 and TRBJ2-3, with D perhaps TRBD1 (6 bases). Germline V gene lookup returns CDR1 SGHRS and CDR2 YFSETQ. The CDR3 loop spans 15 amino acids. The V gene lost 2 bases and the J gene lost 2 bases, with 12 bases spanning the gap.

CDR3 region: CATSREYSQGEKLFF. In DNA, the CDR3 is TGTGCCACCAGCAGAGAATACTCCCAGGGTGAAAAACTGTTTTTT. J is TRBJ1-4 and V is TRBV15, with D tentatively TRBD1 (5 bases). The V end lost 0 bases, the J end lost 7 bases, and 12 bases lay between the germline ends. The CDR3 sequence is 15 residues long. Per germline, CDR1 LNHNV and CDR2 YYDKDF (reference sequence).